This TCR beta chain was identified in a study of blood T cell repertoires in COVID-19. The overall study: COVID-19 samples, acute and convalescent, were from the United States, Italy and Spain. T cells, B-cell-depleted T cells, or PBMCs provided the cDNA or gDNA that served as material.

As processed by the authors: Reference gene primer amplification gave estimated nucleated cell counts. The repertoire was sequenced with immunoSEQ multiplex PCR; TCRdb's copy has only in-frame clones and lacks some. From that table come the V and J calls and clone size; the DNA was used to work out D and trimming. This sample carries roughly 140,000 clones, 75% to 90% of them seen once, and the ten largest clones take about 15%. Points on this clone: The same CDR3 can be traced to other DNA sequences in this sample.

Germline loops: CDR1 SGHNT, CDR2 YENEEA. This CDR3 has 15 amino acids. Trimming at V came to 3 bases and at J to 0 bases, leaving 2 bases not matched to a gene. This receptor was obtained from a woman aged 40 to 55 with acute or convalescent COVID-19. The rearrangement uses TRBV11-3 and TRBJ2-1; 7 bases line up with TRBD2. Sequencing was performed on peripheral blood. This CDR3 reads CASSLGGSSYNEQFF. The CDR3 coding sequence is TGTGCCAGCAGCTTGGGGGGGAGCTCCTACAATGAGCAGTTCTTC.